This TCR beta chain was obtained from a study of blood T cell repertoires in COVID-19. Study-wide context: Spain, Italy and the United States supplied samples that represented acute and convalescent COVID-19.

As concerns this clone: Other DNA sequences from this sample encode an identical CDR3 as well.

With 2 bases clipped from V and 7 bases from J, the junction kept 1 base outside the gene matches. The CDR3 extends over 15 amino acids. CDR1 is MNHEY, CDR2 SMNVEV, per germline (reference sequence). TCRdb's table, derived via immunoSEQ multiplex PCR, lists solely in-frame clones and lacks some. The data show about 200,000 clones, around 84% seen once. This chain connects TRBV27 to TRBJ2-1, with 14 bases aligning to TRBD2. This clonotype was sampled from a man between 40 and 49 years old who had recovered from COVID-19. The sample consisted of PBMCs or T cells enriched from blood (not recorded which). The CDR3: CASSLGTSGRNEQFF. In DNA, the CDR3 is TGTGCCAGCAGTTTAGGGACTAGCGGGAGAAATGAGCAGTTCTTC.